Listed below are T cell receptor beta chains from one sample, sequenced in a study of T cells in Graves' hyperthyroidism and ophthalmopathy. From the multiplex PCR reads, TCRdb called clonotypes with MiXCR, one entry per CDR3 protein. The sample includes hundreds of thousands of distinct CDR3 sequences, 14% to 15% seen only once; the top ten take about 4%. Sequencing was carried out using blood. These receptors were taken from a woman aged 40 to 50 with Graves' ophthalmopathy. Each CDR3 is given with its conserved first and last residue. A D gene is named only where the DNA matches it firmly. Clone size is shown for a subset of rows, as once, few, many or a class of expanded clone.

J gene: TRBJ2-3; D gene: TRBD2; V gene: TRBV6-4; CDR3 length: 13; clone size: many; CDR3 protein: CASSRRETDTQYF; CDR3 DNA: TGTGCCAGCAGTCGGCGGGAGACAGATACGCAGTATTTT
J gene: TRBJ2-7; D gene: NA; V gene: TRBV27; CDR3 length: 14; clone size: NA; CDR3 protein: CASKLTGQAYEQYF; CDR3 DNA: TGTGCCAGCAAGTTAACAGGGCAGGCCTACGAGCAGTACTTC
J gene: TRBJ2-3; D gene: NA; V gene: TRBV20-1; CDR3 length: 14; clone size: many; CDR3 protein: CSARDASTTDTQYF; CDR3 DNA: TGCAGTGCTAGAGATGCCAGCACCACAGATACGCAGTATTTT
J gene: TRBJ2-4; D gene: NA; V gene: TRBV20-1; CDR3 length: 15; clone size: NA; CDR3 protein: CSAKPLQGAKNIQYF; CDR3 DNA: TGCAGTGCTAAACCCTTACAGGGTGCCAAAAACATTCAGTACTTC
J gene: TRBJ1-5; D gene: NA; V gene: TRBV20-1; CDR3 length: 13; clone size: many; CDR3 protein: CSAVRGQNQPQHF; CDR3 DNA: TGCAGTGCTGTCCGGGGTCAGAATCAGCCCCAGCATTTT
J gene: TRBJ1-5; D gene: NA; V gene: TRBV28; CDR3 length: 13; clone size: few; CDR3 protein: CASSWQGGQPQHF; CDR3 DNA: TGTGCCAGCAGCTGGCAGGGAGGGCAGCCCCAGCATTTT
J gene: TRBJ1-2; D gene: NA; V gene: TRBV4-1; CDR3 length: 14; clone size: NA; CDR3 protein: CASSQGSRAYGYTF; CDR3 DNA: TGCGCCAGCAGCCAAGGATCCAGGGCCTATGGCTACACCTTC
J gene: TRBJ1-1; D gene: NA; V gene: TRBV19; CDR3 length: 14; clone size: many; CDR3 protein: CASSISGENTEAFF; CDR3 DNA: TGTGCCAGTAGTATCTCAGGGGAGAACACTGAAGCTTTCTTT
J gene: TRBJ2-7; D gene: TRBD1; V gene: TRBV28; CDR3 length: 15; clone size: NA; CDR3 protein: CASRSPGTGREEQYF; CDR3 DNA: TGTGCCAGCAGGTCTCCCGGGACAGGACGAGAGGAGCAGTACTTC
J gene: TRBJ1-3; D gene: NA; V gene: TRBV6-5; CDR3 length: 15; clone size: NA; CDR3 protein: CASSYGARSGNTIYF; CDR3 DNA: TGTGCCAGCAGTTACGGGGCCCGCTCTGGAAACACCATATATTTT
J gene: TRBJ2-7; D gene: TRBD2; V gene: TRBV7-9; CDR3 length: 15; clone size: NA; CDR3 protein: CASSPVGGGAYEQYF; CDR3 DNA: TGTGCCAGCAGCCCGGTCGGGGGGGGGGCCTACGAGCAGTACTTC
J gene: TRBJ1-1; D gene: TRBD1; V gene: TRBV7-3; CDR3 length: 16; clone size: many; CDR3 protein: CASSLRAGGGDTEAFF; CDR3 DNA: TGTGCCAGCAGCTTAAGGGCAGGGGGCGGTGACACTGAAGCTTTCTTT